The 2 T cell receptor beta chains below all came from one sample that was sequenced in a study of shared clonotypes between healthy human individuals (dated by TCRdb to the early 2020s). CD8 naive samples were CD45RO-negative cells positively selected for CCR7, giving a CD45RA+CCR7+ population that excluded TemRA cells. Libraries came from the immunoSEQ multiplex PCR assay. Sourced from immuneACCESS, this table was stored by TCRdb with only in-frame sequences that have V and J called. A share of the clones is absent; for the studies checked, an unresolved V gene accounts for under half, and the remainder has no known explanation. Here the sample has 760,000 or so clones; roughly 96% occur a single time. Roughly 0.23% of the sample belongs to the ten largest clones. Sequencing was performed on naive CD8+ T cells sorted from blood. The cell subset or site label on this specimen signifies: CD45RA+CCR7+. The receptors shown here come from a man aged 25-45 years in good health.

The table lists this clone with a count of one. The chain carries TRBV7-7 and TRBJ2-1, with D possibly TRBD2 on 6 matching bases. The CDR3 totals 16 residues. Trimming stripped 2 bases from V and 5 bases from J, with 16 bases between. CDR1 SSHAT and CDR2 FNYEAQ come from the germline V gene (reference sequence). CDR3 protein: CASSLRIGGGNNEQFF. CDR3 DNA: TGTGCCAGCAGCTTAAGGATTGGGGGAGGAAACAATGAGCAGTTCTTC.

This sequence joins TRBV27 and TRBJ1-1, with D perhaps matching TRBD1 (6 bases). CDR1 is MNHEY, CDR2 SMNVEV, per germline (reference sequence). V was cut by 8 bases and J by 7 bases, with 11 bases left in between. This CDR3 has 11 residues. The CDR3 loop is CASVRQDEAFF. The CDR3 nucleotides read TGTGCCAGCGTCCGACAGGATGAAGCTTTCTTT.